This passage covers 16 T cell receptor beta chains from one sample sequenced in a study of OX40 agonist ivuxolimab in advanced cancers. Produced via immunoSEQ multiplex PCR; TCRdb's table is partial and in-frame only. The sample has tens of thousands of clones; 80% to 85% are singletons. The sample here was CD4+ or CD8+ T cells sorted from blood, taken in a trial of the OX40 agonist ivuxolimab. Receptors were obtained from an adult with an advanced solid tumor such as melanoma, head and neck, liver or kidney cancer.

The chain employs TRBV9 and TRBJ1-2; D is unresolved. Germline values: CDR1 SGDLS, CDR2 YYNGEE. Trimming pared 4 bases from V and 8 bases from J, leaving 12 bases between. The CDR3 loop spans 12 amino acids. The CDR3, as DNA: TGTGCCAGCAGCCCCATTAACGGGGGCTACACCTTC. Translated, it gives CASSPINGGYTF.

This clone has only a few counts. The chain links TRBV2 to TRBJ1-3, with a possible D match to TRBD1 (5 bases). Deletions cut 1 base from V and 2 bases from J, with 9 bases between. The CDR3 spans 15 residues. CDR1 SNHLY and CDR2 FYNNEI come from the germline V gene. The CDR3 loop is CASSEGRAAGNTIYF. The CDR3 coding sequence is TGTGCCAGCAGTGAAGGCAGGGCGGCTGGAAACACCATATATTTT.

This sequence joins TRBV7-2 and TRBJ1-4, with 8 bases matching TRBD1. This CDR3 contains 16 residues. Germline-derived CDR1 and CDR2 are SGHTA and FQGNSA. V was pared by 1 base and J by 8 bases, with 9 bases of the junction left unmatched. The CDR3 loop reads CASSLEGQGAIEKLFF. The DNA of the CDR3 is TGTGCCAGCAGCTTAGAGGGCCAGGGGGCAATCGAAAAACTGTTTTTT.

The chain couples TRBV19 to TRBJ1-1; a possible D gene is TRBD1 (5 bases). CDR1 and CDR2 (germline): LNHDA, SQIVND (reference sequence). V was cut by 10 bases and J by 4 bases, with 16 bases left in between. This CDR3 comprises 13 residues. CDR3 amino acids: CAITSGGGTEAFF. The DNA of the CDR3 is TGTGCCATCACTTCGGGCGGGGGCACTGAAGCTTTCTTT.

In regard to this clone: Mismatch with germline at one junction end may stem from a read error. The V and J genes are TRBV7-8 and TRBJ2-7, with TRBD1 matching 8 bases. Germline V gene data show CDR1 as SGHVS and CDR2 as FQNEAQ. The CDR3 sequence is 13 residues long. The CDR3 coding sequence is TGTGCCAGCAGCCTAGCGCCTGACAGGGGGCAGTACTTC. It yields the protein CASSLAPDRGQYF.

V gene TRBV5-1 combines with J gene TRBJ1-1; no definite D call. The germline gives CDR1 SGHRS, CDR2 YFSETQ. With 0 bases removed from V and 1 base from J, the gap between germline ends came to 13 bases. The CDR3 sequence is 16 residues long. The CDR3 protein is CASSLGPGGPNTEAFF. The CDR3 bases are TGCGCCAGCAGCTTGGGGCCCGGTGGGCCGAACACTGAAGCTTTCTTT. Drawing the rest from reference TRBV5-1 and TRBJ1-1, the complete variable domain is KAGVTQTPRYLIKTRGQQVTLSCSPISGHRSVSWYQQTPGQGLQFLFEYFSETQRNKGNFPGRFSGRQFSNSRSEMNVSTLELGDSALYLCASSLGPGGPNTEAFFGQGTRLTVV.

The chain employs TRBV7-2 and TRBJ2-3, with 8 bases lining up with TRBD2. This CDR3 comprises 13 residues. V lost 5 bases and J lost 5; bases outside the gene matches: 3. Germline V gene sequence: CDR1 SGHTA, CDR2 FQGNSA. The CDR3 coding sequence is TGTGCCAGCAGCCCGGGGGGGGAAGATACGCAGTATTTT. Translated, it gives CASSPGGEDTQYF.

This chain uses TRBV19 with TRBJ2-6; D unclear. CDR3 length: 15 amino acids. The germline V gene encodes CDR1 LNHDA and CDR2 SQIVND (reference sequence). V was pared by 5 bases and J by 0 bases, with 8 bases between. The CDR3 coding sequence is TGTGCCAGTAGTCCTAGGGACTCTGGGGCCAACGTCCTGACTTTC. It encodes CASSPRDSGANVLTF.

To note about this clone: This CDR3 is missing its conserved last phenylalanine or tryptophan, likely due to a read error. It is unclear where the CDR3 begins or ends on the DNA, so no DNA is shown, and the CDR3 is as TCRdb lists it. This rearrangement joins TRBV9 to TRBJ2-4; the D call TRBD1 from the table was never checked on the DNA. The CDR3 totals 13 residues, both ends included. From germline, CDR1 is SGDLS and CDR2 YYNGEE. The CDR3 sequence is CASEEGRRDRVEY.

The chain links TRBV7-6 to TRBJ1-6; the D is unclear. CDR3 size: 17 residues. V was cut by 1 base and J by 7 bases, with 17 bases left in between. Germline V CDR1 and CDR2: SGHVS, FNYEAQ. The chain's CDR3 is CASSLGAAVDLNSPLHF. DNA of the CDR3: TGTGCCAGCAGCTTAGGGGCAGCTGTCGACCTGAATTCACCCCTCCACTTT.

The CDR3 loop is CASSEAPQILSTDTQYF. DNA of the CDR3: TGTGCCAGCAGTGAAGCGCCTCAGATCCTTAGCACAGATACGCAGTATTTT. The chain joins TRBV2 to TRBJ2-3, with D hard to call. Trimming took 0 bases from V and 0 from J, leaving 13 bases between them. The CDR3 runs to 17 residues. CDR1 is SNHLY, CDR2 FYNNEI, per germline.

CDR3 amino acids: CASSFGGESTDTQYF. CDR3 coding DNA: TGCGCCAGCAGCTTCGGCGGGGAGAGCACAGATACGCAGTATTTT. The rearrangement uses TRBV5-1 and TRBJ2-3; weak D call: TRBD2 (6 bases). V was pared by 2 bases and J by 0 bases, with 10 bases between. The CDR3 totals 15 residues. Germline values: CDR1 SGHRS, CDR2 YFSETQ.

J is TRBJ1-6 and V is TRBV25-1, with D unresolved. The V and J ends lost 8 bases and 7 bases respectively, with 12 bases between them. The CDR3 runs 13 residues. The germline CDR1 and CDR2 sequences are MGHDK and SYGVNS. Here the CDR3 DNA reads TGTGCCAGCGTCCTAAACGCAAATTCACCCCTCCACTTT. It encodes CASVLNANSPLHF.

V and J are TRBV5-1 and TRBJ1-1; D is perhaps TRBD1 (5 bases). The CDR3 extends over 14 amino acids. The germline gives CDR1 SGHRS, CDR2 YFSETQ. V was shortened by 4 bases and J by 5 bases, with 15 bases between the two germline ends. The chain's CDR3 is CASSRTQGNTEAFF. DNA for the CDR3: TGCGCCAGCAGCAGAACGCAGGGAAATACTGAAGCTTTCTTT.

The V call is TRBV6-1, the J call TRBJ1-2; no reliable D call. Per germline, CDR1 MNHNS and CDR2 SASEGT. V lost 2 bases to trimming and J lost 6 bases, with 7 bases between them. The CDR3 spans 12 residues. CDR3 nucleotide sequence: TGTGCCAGCAGTGAAATCTGGGATGGCTACACCTTC. Protein product: CASSEIWDGYTF.

The chain has TRBV14 and TRBJ1-2, with D unclear. The CDR3 contains 12 residues. Trimming removed 3 bases from V and 4 bases from J, with 6 bases in between. Germline V lookup: CDR1 SGHDN, CDR2 FVKESK. The CDR3 sequence is CASSQWAYGYTF. The DNA of the CDR3 is TGTGCCAGCAGCCAGTGGGCCTATGGCTACACCTTC.